Given below is one T cell receptor beta chain in context. Its antigen remains unidentified. Base qualities are missing; no much larger clone stands one base away. TCRbeta CDR3 regions were amplified from genomic DNA using the immunoSEQ Assay, a bias-controlled multiplex PCR. Turning to the authors' computational methods: The number of nucleated cells in each sample was estimated from the amplification of reference gene primers within the assay. To quantify the absolute abundance of each unique TCRbeta CDR3 rearrangement, sequence reads were collapsed and filtered. For each sample, productive Simpson clonality was calculated as the square root of Simpson's diversity index over productive rearrangements. TCRdb provides this immuneACCESS table in a form limited to in-frame rearrangements. Some clones are lacking; in checked studies, under half of them reflect an unresolved V gene, and why the rest are absent is not known. V, J and clone size are taken as reported in that table, and D and trimming were inferred from the DNA itself. The sample contains about 130,000 clones, approximately 84% of them found a single time. The ten largest clones capture 9.5% to 15% of the sample.

This sample was included in a study of blood T cell repertoires in COVID-19 (TCRdb year 2020). Context from the whole study: Samples from collaborators originated in the United States, Italy and Spain and spanned both the acute and convalescent phases of COVID-19. The material from the prospective study consisted of cDNA or gDNA derived from T cells, B-cell-depleted T cells, or PBMCs. The dataset comprised deeply sampled blood TCRbeta repertoires from subjects exposed to, actively infected with, or recovered from COVID-19. The repertoires were released in a freely available public database meant as a resource for research on the immune response to SARS-CoV-2. The samples were drawn from the first 160 participants of the ongoing ImmuneRACE study and from 950 to 1,500 subjects provided by 6 global collaborators. Sample metadata almost always included a de-identified subject ID, COVID-19 status, age in years and sex. Where available, HLA class I and class II types were taken from metadata supplied by the sample provider and were not determined by assay-based typing.

Results and caveats for the whole study, not just this receptor: The quantity of clinical and demographic metadata differed by source and by participant and was supplied without curation.

Whole blood was collected in K2EDTA tubes by collaborating institutions according to the institutions' own protocols. For TCRbeta analysis, collaborator samples were shipped as frozen whole blood, as isolated PBMCs, or as DNA extracted from either sample type. This TCR came from a human donor in a cohort sampled during active COVID-19. Sequencing input: peripheral blood.

The DNA sequence reads TGTGCCAGCAGGCAAGGGGTGGGTGAAAAACTGTTTTTT. The encoded protein is CASRQGVGEKLFF. The rearranged segments are TRBV7-2 and TRBJ1-4; the D gene is perhaps TRBD1, on 5 matching bases. The trim is 6 bases for V and 7 bases for J, with a gap of 12 bases between the germline ends. CDR1 and CDR2 were assigned from the germline V gene as SGHTA and FQGNSA. Measured from the cysteine to the phenylalanine, the CDR3 is 13 residues long. Only the CDR3 DNA stays, 39 bases, in frame from base 1. Reference TRBV7-2 and TRBJ1-4 proteins supply the regions before and after the CDR3; the full variable domain is: GAGVSQSPSNKVTEKGKDVELRCDPISGHTALYWYRQSLGQGLEFLIYFQGNSAPDKSGLPSDRFSAERTGGSVSTLTIQRTQQEDSAVYLCASRQGVGEKLFFGSGTQLSVL.